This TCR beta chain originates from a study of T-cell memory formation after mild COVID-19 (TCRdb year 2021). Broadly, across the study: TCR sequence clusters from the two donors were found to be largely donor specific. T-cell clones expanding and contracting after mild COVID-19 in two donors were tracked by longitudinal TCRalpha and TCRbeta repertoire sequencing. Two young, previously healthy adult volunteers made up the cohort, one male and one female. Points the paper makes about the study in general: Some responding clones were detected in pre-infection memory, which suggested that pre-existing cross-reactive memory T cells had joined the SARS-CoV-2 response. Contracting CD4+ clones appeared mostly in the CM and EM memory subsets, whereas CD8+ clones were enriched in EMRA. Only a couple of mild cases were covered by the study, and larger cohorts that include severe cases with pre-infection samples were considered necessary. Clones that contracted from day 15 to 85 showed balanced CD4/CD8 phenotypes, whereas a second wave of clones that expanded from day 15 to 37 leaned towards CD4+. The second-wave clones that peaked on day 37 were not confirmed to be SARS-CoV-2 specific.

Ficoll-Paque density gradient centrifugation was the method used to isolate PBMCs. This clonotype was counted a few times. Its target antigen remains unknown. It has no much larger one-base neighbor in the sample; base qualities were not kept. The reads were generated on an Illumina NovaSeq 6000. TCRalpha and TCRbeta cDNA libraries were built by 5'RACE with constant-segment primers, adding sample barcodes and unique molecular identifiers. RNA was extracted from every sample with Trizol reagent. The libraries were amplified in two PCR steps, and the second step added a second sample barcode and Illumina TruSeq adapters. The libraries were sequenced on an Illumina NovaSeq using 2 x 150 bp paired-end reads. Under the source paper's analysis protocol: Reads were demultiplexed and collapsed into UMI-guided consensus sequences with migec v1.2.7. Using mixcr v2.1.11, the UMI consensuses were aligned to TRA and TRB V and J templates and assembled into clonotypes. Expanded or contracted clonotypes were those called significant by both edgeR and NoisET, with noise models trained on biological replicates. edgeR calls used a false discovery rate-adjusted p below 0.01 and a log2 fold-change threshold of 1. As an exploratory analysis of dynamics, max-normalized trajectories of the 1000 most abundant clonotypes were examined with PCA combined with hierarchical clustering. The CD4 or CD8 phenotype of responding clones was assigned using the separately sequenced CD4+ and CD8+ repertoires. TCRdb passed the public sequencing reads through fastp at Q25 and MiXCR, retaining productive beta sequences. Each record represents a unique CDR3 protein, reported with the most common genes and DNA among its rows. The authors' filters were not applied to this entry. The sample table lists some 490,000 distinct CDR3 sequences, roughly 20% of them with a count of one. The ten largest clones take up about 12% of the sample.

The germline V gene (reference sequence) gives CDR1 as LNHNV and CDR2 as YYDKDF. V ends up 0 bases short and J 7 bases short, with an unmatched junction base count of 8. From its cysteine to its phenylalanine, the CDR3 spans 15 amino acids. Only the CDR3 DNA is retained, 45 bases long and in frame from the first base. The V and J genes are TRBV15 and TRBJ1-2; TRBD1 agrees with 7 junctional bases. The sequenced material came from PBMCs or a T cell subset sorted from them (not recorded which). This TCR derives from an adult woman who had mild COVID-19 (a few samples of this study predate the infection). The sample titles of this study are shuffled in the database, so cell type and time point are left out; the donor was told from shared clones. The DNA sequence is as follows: TGTGCCACCAGCAGAGACCTAACAGGGGCGAGTGGCTACACCTTC. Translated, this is CATSRDLTGASGYTF.